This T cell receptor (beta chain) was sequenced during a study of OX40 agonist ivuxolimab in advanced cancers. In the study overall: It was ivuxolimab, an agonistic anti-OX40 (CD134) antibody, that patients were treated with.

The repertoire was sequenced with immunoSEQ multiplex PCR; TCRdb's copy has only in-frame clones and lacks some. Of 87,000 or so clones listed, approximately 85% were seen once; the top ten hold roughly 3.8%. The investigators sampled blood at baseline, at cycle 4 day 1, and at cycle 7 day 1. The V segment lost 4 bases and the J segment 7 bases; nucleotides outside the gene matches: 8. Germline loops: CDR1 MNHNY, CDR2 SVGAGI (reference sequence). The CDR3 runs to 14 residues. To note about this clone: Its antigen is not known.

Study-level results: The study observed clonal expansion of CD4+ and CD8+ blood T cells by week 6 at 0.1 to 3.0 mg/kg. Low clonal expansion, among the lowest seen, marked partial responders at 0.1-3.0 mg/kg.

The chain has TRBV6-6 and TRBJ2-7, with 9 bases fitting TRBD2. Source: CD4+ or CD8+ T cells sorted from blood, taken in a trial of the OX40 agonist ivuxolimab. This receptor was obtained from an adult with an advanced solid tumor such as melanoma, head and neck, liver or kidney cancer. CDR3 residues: CASSSIAGVGEQYF. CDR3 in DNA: TGTGCCAGCAGTTCCATAGCGGGAGTAGGAGAGCAGTACTTC.